Below are 29 T cell receptor beta chains sequenced from a single sample in a study of neoadjuvant nivolumab and ipilimumab in lung cancer. The data were produced by immunoSEQ multiplex PCR, yet TCRdb's version contains in-frame clones alone and is incomplete. Here the sample spans 15,000 to 20,000 clones, around 77% being singletons. The sample here was tumor tissue, taken after neoadjuvant nivolumab, alone or with ipilimumab, at or shortly before surgery. The source of these receptors is an adult with non-small cell lung cancer.

The chain combines TRBV7-8 with TRBJ2-2; tentatively, D is TRBD2 (6 bases). The CDR3 is 14 amino acids. With 3 bases removed from V and 5 bases from J, the gap between germline ends came to 10 bases. Germline assignment: CDR1 SGHVS and CDR2 FQNEAQ. CDR3 sequence reads: CASSFPAGTGELFF. CDR3 nucleotide sequence: TGTGCCAGCAGCTTCCCTGCGGGGACCGGGGAGCTGTTTTTT. Full variable domain (rest looked up from reference TRBV7-8 and TRBJ2-2): GAGVSQSPRYKVAKRGQDVALRCDPISGHVSLFWYQQALGQGPEFLTYFQNEAQLDKSGLPSDRFFAERPEGSVSTLKIQRTQQEDSAVYLCASSFPAGTGELFFGEGSRLTVL.

The chain couples TRBV9 to TRBJ1-5; TRBD1 aligns across 8 bases. This CDR3 has 15 amino acids. The trim removed 2 bases at V and 0 bases at J, leaving 1 base unmatched. The germline V gene encodes CDR1 SGDLS and CDR2 YYNGEE. In DNA form, the CDR3 reads TGTGCCAGCAGCGTGGGACAGGATAGCAATCAGCCCCAGCATTTT. It yields the protein CASSVGQDSNQPQHF.

V gene TRBV29-1 combines with J gene TRBJ2-7; 11 bases map to TRBD1. Germline CDR1 and CDR2: SQVTM and ANQGSEA. The length of the CDR3 is 12 residues. V was pared by 7 bases and J by 6 bases, with 5 bases of the junction left unmatched. In nucleotides, the CDR3 is TGCAGCGGAGCCGGGACAGGGGGCGAGCAGTACTTC. Amino acid sequence: CSGAGTGGEQYF.

V and J are TRBV29-1 and TRBJ2-4, with D tentatively TRBD1 (6 bases). This CDR3 is 16 amino acids long. Germline-derived CDR1 and CDR2 are SQVTM and ANQGSEA. V lost 6 bases to trimming and J lost 1 base, with 19 bases between them. CDR3 protein: CSVAGTNELAKNIQYF. DNA for the CDR3: TGCAGCGTCGCCGGGACAAATGAACTGGCCAAAAACATTCAGTACTTC.

The genes are TRBV5-1 and TRBJ2-5, with 7 nucleotides matching TRBD1. CDR1 is SGHRS, CDR2 YFSETQ, per germline. The V gene end was trimmed by 0 bases and the J gene end by 5 bases; junction bases not matched to a gene: 7. This CDR3 spans 15 amino acids. CDR3 DNA sequence: TGCGCCAGCAGCTTGGGACAGGGTAATAGGGAGACCCAGTACTTC. Its translation: CASSLGQGNRETQYF.

This chain uses TRBV5-1 with TRBJ1-5, with a possible D match to TRBD1 (5 bases). The CDR3 length is 13 residues. The V gene's germline CDR1 is SGHRS and CDR2 YFSETQ. V was clipped by 3 bases and J by 11 bases, with 15 bases between them. CDR3 region: CASSWNSGTSQHF. CDR3 in DNA: TGCGCCAGCAGCTGGAATTCCGGGACGTCCCAGCATTTT.

This clone was seen only a few times. This chain uses TRBV7-2 with TRBJ1-2; the D gene is possibly TRBD1 (5 bases). The CDR3 length is 13 residues. Germline CDR1 reads SGHTA; CDR2 reads FQGNSA. V lost 6 bases, J lost 1 base, and 9 bases lay in between. CDR3 in DNA: TGTGCCAGCAGTTCACAGGTTAACTATGGCTACACCTTC. Protein sequence: CASSSQVNYGYTF.

This rearrangement joins TRBV7-2 to TRBJ2-3; no reliable D call. With 3 bases removed from V and 4 bases from J, the gap between germline ends came to 11 bases. Looked up from germline, CDR1 is SGHTA and CDR2 is FQGNSA. The CDR3 is 14 residues long. DNA for the CDR3: TGTGCCAGCAGCTTCGGCACCCGCGCAGATACGCAGTATTTT. Its translation is CASSFGTRADTQYF.

The rearrangement joins TRBV5-4 to TRBJ2-1, with 8 bases lining up with TRBD2. Per germline, CDR1 SGHNT and CDR2 YYREEE (reference sequence). V lost 2 bases and J lost 5; bases outside the gene matches: 9. The CDR3 runs to 16 residues. Here the CDR3 reads CASSLMGGGTNNEQFF. For the CDR3, the DNA is TGTGCCAGCAGCTTAATGGGCGGGGGGACAAACAATGAGCAGTTCTTC.

The rearrangement uses TRBV30 and TRBJ1-2, with D tentatively TRBD1 (6 bases). CDR3 size: 13 residues. Trimming shortened V by 5 bases and J by 6 bases, and 16 bases separated the two germline ends. Germline V CDR1 and CDR2: GTSNPN, SVGIG (reference sequence). CDR3 bases: TGTGCCTGGCACTTCCAGGGGAGGGATGGCTACACCTTC. The encoded protein is CAWHFQGRDGYTF. Full variable domain (remainder filled in from reference TRBV30 and TRBJ1-2): SQTIHQWPATLVQPVGSPLSLECTVEGTSNPNLYWYRQAAGRGLQLLFYSVGIGQISSEVPQNLSASRPQDRQFILSSKKLLLSDSGFYLCAWHFQGRDGYTFGSGTRLTVV.

The chain carries TRBV5-1 and TRBJ2-3, with a weak D call TRBD2 (6 bases). This CDR3 spans 16 amino acids. Trimming removed 3 bases from V and 5 bases from J, with 19 bases in between. Germline CDR1 is SGHRS and CDR2 is YFSETQ. The CDR3 sequence is CASSSPSTPRGDTQYF. The CDR3, as DNA: TGCGCCAGCAGCTCCCCCTCAACCCCGCGGGGAGATACGCAGTATTTT.

V gene TRBV5-1 combines with J gene TRBJ1-2, with 7 positions matching TRBD1. The V gene end was trimmed by 3 bases and the J gene end by 2 bases; junction bases not matched to a gene: 7. Germline CDR1 is SGHRS and CDR2 is YFSETQ. The CDR3 is 15 residues long. The CDR3 coding sequence is TGCGCCAGCAGCTCAGCAGGGGGAACGAACTATGGCTACACCTTC. Translation gives CASSSAGGTNYGYTF.

The chain combines TRBV6-1 with TRBJ2-3; 9 bases map to TRBD2. Germline lookup yields CDR1 MNHNS and CDR2 SASEGT. The V and J ends lost 8 bases and 2 bases, in that order; junction bases with no gene match: 8. This CDR3 contains 15 residues. The CDR3 DNA sequence: TGTGCCAGCCGACGTTCGGGACTAGCCACAGATACGCAGTATTTT. It specifies CASRRSGLATDTQYF.

This clone was counted a few times. The rearrangement links TRBV7-2 to TRBJ1-6; D gene unclear. The V and J ends lost 3 bases and 9 bases respectively, with 6 bases between them. CDR1 and CDR2 (germline): SGHTA, FQGNSA. This CDR3 contains 12 residues. The CDR3 DNA reads as TGTGCCAGCAGCTTCCCCGCTTCACCCCTCCACTTT. Its translation: CASSFPASPLHF.

This clone was observed a handful of times. Mismatch with germline at one junction end may stem from a read error. The chain links TRBV19 to TRBJ2-7; 9 nucleotides align to TRBD1. The CDR3 is 14 residues long. Germline V gives CDR1 LNHDA, CDR2 SQIVND (reference sequence). The CDR3 loop reads CASKRGTGYYMPHF. In DNA form, the CDR3 reads TGTGCCAGCAAAAGGGGGACAGGGTACTACATGCCGCACTTC.

V is TRBV9 and J is TRBJ1-4, with 7 bases aligning to TRBD1. Trimming at V came to 0 bases and at J to 10 bases, leaving 6 bases not matched to a gene. This CDR3 spans 14 amino acids. Per germline, CDR1 SGDLS and CDR2 YYNGEE. The CDR3 sequence is CASSVGQGVGKLFF. CDR3 nucleotides: TGTGCCAGCAGCGTAGGTCAGGGGGTCGGAAAACTGTTTTTT.

J is TRBJ1-5 and V is TRBV7-2; no firm D call. Trimming pared 5 bases from V and 12 bases from J, leaving 14 bases between. Germline V gene lookup returns CDR1 SGHTA and CDR2 FQGNSA. The CDR3 extends over 12 amino acids. The DNA of the CDR3 is TGTGCCAGCAGCCCGAGCGGCCGAGACCAGCATTTT. It yields the protein CASSPSGRDQHF.

The chain uses TRBV5-1 and TRBJ1-6; D is undetermined. Per germline, CDR1 SGHRS and CDR2 YFSETQ. The CDR3 sequence is 14 residues long. V lost 6 bases, J lost 7 bases, and 14 bases lay in between. The CDR3 spells CASTLDPPNSPLHF. DNA for the CDR3: TGCGCCAGCACCCTCGATCCCCCGAATTCACCCCTCCACTTT.

The rearrangement uses TRBV4-1 and TRBJ2-5; D is tentatively TRBD1 or TRBD2 (6 bases each). The CDR3 loop spans 16 amino acids. V was cut by 4 bases and J by 5 bases, with 20 bases left in between. Germline CDR1 reads MGHRA; CDR2 reads YSYEKL. The CDR3 sequence is CASSLTFGGPRETQYF. As DNA, the CDR3 is TGCGCCAGCAGCCTCACTTTTGGGGGGCCCCGGGAGACCCAGTACTTC.

The chain recombines TRBV15 with TRBJ2-2; D gene ambiguous. The ends were cut back, 1 base at V and 0 bases at J, with 3 bases in the middle. Per germline, CDR1 LNHNV and CDR2 YYDKDF (reference sequence). The CDR3 extends over 14 amino acids. CDR3 in amino acids: CATSRGANTGELFF. Written as DNA, the CDR3 is TGTGCCACCAGCAGAGGGGCGAACACCGGGGAGCTGTTTTTT. Supplemented by reference TRBV15 and TRBJ2-2, the full variable domain reads DAMVIQNPRYQVTQFGKPVTLSCSQTLNHNVMYWYQQKSSQAPKLLFHYYDKDFNNEADTPDNFQSRRPNTSFCFLDIRSPGLGDTAMYLCATSRGANTGELFFGEGSRLTVL.

V gene TRBV5-1 combines with J gene TRBJ2-3, with a possible D match to TRBD1 (6 bases). The V end was cut by 9 bases, the J end by 4 bases, with 21 bases between. Germline CDR1 reads SGHRS; CDR2 reads YFSETQ. The CDR3 length is 15 residues. CDR3 nucleotides: TGCGCCACGTCCCGGGACAATATCGTGGCAGATACGCAGTATTTT. This sequence encodes CATSRDNIVADTQYF.

The chain joins TRBV18 to TRBJ2-1, with 7 bases matching TRBD2. Germline V gene lookup returns CDR1 KGHSH and CDR2 LQKENI. The junction had 6 bases not matched to a gene; V was cut back by 6 bases and J by 4 bases. The CDR3 contains 14 residues. As DNA, the CDR3 is TGTGCCAGCTCGTCCGGGACTACGTACAATGAGCAGTTCTTC. It encodes CASSSGTTYNEQFF.

The V call is TRBV6-1, the J call TRBJ2-1; 7 positions match TRBD1. The germline gives CDR1 MNHNS, CDR2 SASEGT. V lost 6 bases, J lost 4 bases, and 6 bases stayed unmatched. The CDR3 loop spans 14 amino acids. Here the CDR3 DNA reads TGTGCCAGCAGAGACAGGGTGCGGTACAATGAGCAGTTCTTC. Translation: CASRDRVRYNEQFF.

This clone was seen a handful of times. The chain has TRBV6-4 and TRBJ1-1, with 8 bases lining up with TRBD1. The germline gives CDR1 MRHNA, CDR2 SNTAGT. This CDR3 spans 16 amino acids. J lost 4 bases, V lost 0 bases, and 7 bases had no gene match. CDR3 nucleotides: TGTGCCAGCAGTGACTCGGTGGGCAGGGGGCCCACTGAAGCTTTCTTT. As protein: CASSDSVGRGPTEAFF.

The chain links TRBV11-2 to TRBJ1-1, with 7 bases that match TRBD1. CDR3 length: 13 amino acids. From germline, CDR1 is SGHAT and CDR2 FQNNGV. V was pared by 5 bases and J by 6 bases, with 6 bases of the junction left unmatched. CDR3 region: CASSPGQTSEAFF. The CDR3 DNA reads TGTGCCAGCAGCCCGGGACAGACCTCTGAAGCTTTCTTT. The full variable domain, its missing parts supplied by reference TRBV11-2 and TRBJ1-1, is EAGVAQSPRYKIIEKRQSVAFWCNPISGHATLYWYQQILGQGPKLLIQFQNNGVVDDSQLPKDRFSAERLKGVDSTLKIQPAKLEDSAVYLCASSPGQTSEAFFGQGTRLTVV.

This chain connects TRBV7-2 to TRBJ1-1; D gene ambiguous. This CDR3 has 15 amino acids. Per the germline V gene, CDR1 is SGHTA and CDR2 is FQGNSA. V was trimmed by 5 bases and J by 0 bases, leaving 13 bases between them. The CDR3 region is CASSPPGYMNTEAFF. In DNA, the CDR3 is TGTGCCAGCAGCCCCCCGGGTTACATGAACACTGAAGCTTTCTTT.

The chain links TRBV30 to TRBJ1-2; D might be TRBD1 (6 bases). CDR1 and CDR2 (germline): GTSNPN, SVGIG (reference sequence). The CDR3 covers 11 residues. V gave up 5 bases and J gave up 11 bases, with 15 bases separating them. Here the CDR3 reads CAWRGLAIYTF. For the CDR3, the DNA is TGTGCCTGGCGGGGGCTGGCAATATACACCTTC.

This chain joins TRBV7-9 and TRBJ1-1; D remains unclear. V was pared by 5 bases and J by 4 bases, with 17 bases between. The CDR3 covers 15 residues. Germline V CDR1 and CDR2: SEHNR, FQNEAQ (reference sequence). In DNA form, the CDR3 reads TGTGCCAGCAGCGAGTTGATTGAGGAAGGCACTGAAGCTTTCTTT. Its protein is CASSELIEEGTEAFF.

The rearrangement joins TRBV5-1 to TRBJ2-7; weak D call: TRBD2 (6 bases). CDR3 length equals 14 residues. Germline CDR1 and CDR2: SGHRS and YFSETQ. V lost 2 bases and J lost 7, with 16 bases in between. The CDR3 DNA reads as TGCGCCAGCAGCTTTGGAGACAGCCGGGAGGAGCAGTACTTC. This codes for CASSFGDSREEQYF.